Below, 29 T cell receptor beta chains from the same sample are listed, as sequenced in a study of T cell clonotyping in hematopoietic cell transplantation. The time point is: recipient sample about 28 days before transplant, after cytoreduction. TCRdb's copy holds only in-frame clones and misses some; the assay was immunoSEQ multiplex PCR. This table has fewer than 25,000 clones, 85% to 90% appearing once. Here the sequenced sample was peripheral blood mononuclear cells, taken before stem cell transplant. The receptors shown here come from a young man with biphenotypic leukemia. Some clones in this sample may be carry-over from other donors' samples.

The gene calls are TRBV15 and TRBJ1-6, with D uncertain. This CDR3 is 15 amino acids long. The germline V and J ends were trimmed by 1 base and 8 bases, with 12 bases remaining between them. Germline V CDR1 and CDR2: LNHNV, YYDKDF (reference sequence). CDR3 DNA sequence: TGTGCCACCAGCAGAGGACCAGCACGCGATTCACCCCTCCACTTT. This gives the protein CATSRGPARDSPLHF.

The rearrangement links TRBV5-6 to TRBJ1-3, with TRBD1 matching 8 bases. After removal of 0 bases from V and 0 bases from J, the junction contained 2 bases not matched to a gene. The germline V gene has CDR1 SGHDT and CDR2 YYEEEE. CDR3 length: 16 residues. Here the CDR3 DNA reads TGTGCCAGCAGCTTGGGGACAGGGTTCTCTGGAAACACCATATATTTT. Translation: CASSLGTGFSGNTIYF.

The V gene is TRBV7-8, the J gene TRBJ2-1; D may match TRBD1 or TRBD2 (6 bases each). The V and J ends lost 0 bases and 3 bases respectively, with 18 bases between them. Germline V lookup: CDR1 SGHVS, CDR2 FQNEAQ. The CDR3 is made up of 18 amino acids. The CDR3 loop reads CASSLALVGGRYYNEQFF. Here the CDR3 DNA reads TGTGCCAGCAGCTTAGCGCTTGTTGGGGGGCGATACTACAATGAGCAGTTCTTC.

The V and J genes are TRBV9 and TRBJ2-7, with 7 bases lining up with TRBD2. The CDR3 spans 14 residues. V shed 4 bases and J 0 bases; nucleotides not matched to a gene: 4. CDR1 is SGDLS, CDR2 YYNGEE, per germline. CDR3 in amino acids: CASSQGGGSYEQYF. CDR3 DNA sequence: TGTGCCAGCAGCCAGGGCGGGGGCTCCTACGAGCAGTACTTC.

The chain is built from TRBV7-9 and TRBJ2-5, with TRBD2 as a possible D gene (5 bases). Trimming removed 5 bases at V and 5 bases at J, with 6 bases between. This CDR3 has 11 amino acids. Per germline, CDR1 SEHNR and CDR2 FQNEAQ (reference sequence). For the CDR3, the DNA is TGTGCCAGCAGCCGAGGGGAGACCCAGTACTTC. Protein sequence: CASSRGETQYF.

The chain has TRBV7-9 and TRBJ2-2, with TRBD1 matching over 9 bases. CDR1 is SEHNR and CDR2 is FQNEAQ in the germline V gene (reference sequence). The ends lost 0 bases at V and 6 bases at J; junction bases unmatched: 2. The CDR3 consists of 15 residues. This chain's CDR3 is CASSLATGGPGELFF. The CDR3 DNA reads as TGTGCCAGCAGCTTAGCCACAGGGGGCCCCGGGGAGCTGTTTTTT.

This clone appeared once. This sequence joins TRBV30 and TRBJ2-5, with D uncertain. The CDR3 runs to 12 residues. CDR1 and CDR2 from the germline V gene are GTSNPN and SVGIG (reference sequence). The V gene lost 3 bases and the J gene lost 9 bases, with 14 bases spanning the gap. The CDR3, as DNA: TGTGCCTGGAGCTATAGGCCCCTGGCCCAGTACTTC. Encoded protein: CAWSYRPLAQYF.

This clone was detected once. The rearrangement links TRBV27 to TRBJ2-7, with D unresolved. Germline V gene data show CDR1 as MNHEY and CDR2 as SMNVEV (reference sequence). The CDR3 is 14 amino acids. V lost 4 bases to trimming and J lost 4 bases, with 14 bases between them. CDR3 region: CASSSSWSEYEQYF. Here the CDR3 DNA reads TGTGCCAGCAGTTCATCATGGTCGGAGTACGAGCAGTACTTC.

The chain carries TRBV10-3 and TRBJ1-1, with a weak D call TRBD1 (5 bases). CDR1 is ENHRY and CDR2 is SYGVKD in the germline V gene. Between the trimmed V and J ends, which lost 4 bases and 6 bases, there was a span of 21 bases. The CDR3 is 16 residues long. The CDR3 loop is CAISGLGQSDRSEAFF. As DNA, the CDR3 is TGTGCCATCAGTGGATTGGGGCAGTCCGACCGCTCTGAAGCTTTCTTT.

The chain employs TRBV5-1 and TRBJ1-1; a weak D match, TRBD1 (6 bases). CDR3 length: 15 residues. The germline V and J ends were trimmed by 2 bases and 0 bases, with 11 bases remaining between them. Germline CDR1 is SGHRS and CDR2 is YFSETQ. Written as DNA, the CDR3 is TGCGCCAGCAGCTTATCGGGACAACTGAACACTGAAGCTTTCTTT. It specifies CASSLSGQLNTEAFF.

This clone was seen only once. J is TRBJ2-4 and V is TRBV10-2; D unresolved. Germline V lookup: CDR1 WSHSY, CDR2 SAAADI. The CDR3 runs to 15 residues. V lost 3 bases, J lost 0 bases, and 9 bases lay in between. This CDR3 is CASSDRFLAKNIQYF. CDR3 DNA: TGCGCCAGCAGTGATCGGTTCCTAGCCAAAAACATTCAGTACTTC.

The gene calls are TRBV21-1 and TRBJ1-5; whether TRBD1, the table's D call, matches the DNA was not checked. TRBV21-1 is annotated as a pseudogene. The CDR3 length is 17 residues. The CDR3, as DNA: TGTGCCAGCAGCAAAGAAAGACAGGGCGTGTCAAATCAGCCCCAGCATTTT. Encoded protein: CASSKERQGVSNQPQHF.

The V call is TRBV6-1, the J call TRBJ1-5, with a weak D call TRBD1 (6 bases). Germline CDR1 is MNHNS and CDR2 is SASEGT. Trimming stripped 6 bases from V and 0 bases from J, with 9 bases between. CDR3 length equals 14 residues. The CDR3 here is CASRTGYSNQPQHF. The CDR3 DNA sequence: TGTGCCAGCAGAACAGGGTATAGCAATCAGCCCCAGCATTTT.

The chain couples TRBV19 to TRBJ1-2; D gene uncertain. The CDR3 totals 12 residues. Germline V lookup: CDR1 LNHDA, CDR2 SQIVND (reference sequence). V gave up 3 bases and J gave up 3 bases, with 5 bases separating them. CDR3 coding DNA: TGTGCCAGTAGTATTTTTGACTATGGCTACACCTTC. Protein product: CASSIFDYGYTF.

The chain is built from TRBV19 and TRBJ1-5; D is unclear. The CDR3 length is 15 residues. Germline V gene lookup returns CDR1 LNHDA and CDR2 SQIVND (reference sequence). Trimming shortened V by 8 bases and J by 3 bases, and 17 bases separated the two germline ends. The CDR3 DNA sequence: TGTGCCAGTCTGAGTCTCGCTCGAATCAATCAGCCCCAGCATTTT. As protein: CASLSLARINQPQHF.

The CDR3 spells CASSAWDRFLSGANVLTF. The CDR3 DNA sequence: TGTGCCAGCAGTGCGTGGGACAGGTTCCTCTCTGGGGCCAACGTCCTGACTTTC. This rearrangement joins TRBV2 to TRBJ2-6; 8 nucleotides align to TRBD1. This CDR3 has 18 amino acids. The ends lost 4 bases at V and 0 bases at J; junction bases unmatched: 8. The germline gives CDR1 SNHLY, CDR2 FYNNEI.

This chain connects TRBV4-1 to TRBJ2-7, with D perhaps matching TRBD1 or TRBD2 (5 bases each). The germline V gene has CDR1 MGHRA and CDR2 YSYEKL. V was pared by 1 base and J by 6 bases, with 22 bases between. The CDR3 loop spans 17 amino acids. As DNA, the CDR3 is TGCGCCAGCAGCCAAGGGCAACTCCGGGACCCAACCCCCGAGCAGTACTTC. Translated: CASSQGQLRDPTPEQYF.

In regard to this clone: The junction departs from the called germline gene at one end, perhaps through a read error. The J gene is TRBJ2-5, the V gene TRBV7-7; a weak D match, TRBD1 (5 bases). This CDR3 comprises 15 residues. Germline V gives CDR1 SSHAT, CDR2 FNYEAQ (reference sequence). The CDR3 DNA is TGTGCTAGCAGCTTAGAAGCAGGGTATCAAGAGACCCAGTACTTC. Translation gives CASSLEAGYQETQYF.

The CDR3 coding sequence is TGCGCCAGCAGCCAACGAGCGGGGGGGCAATACAATGAGCAGTTCTTC. This gives the protein CASSQRAGGQYNEQFF. The chain combines TRBV4-1 with TRBJ2-1; 10 bases are a match to TRBD2. The CDR3 has 16 amino acids. Germline V gene lookup returns CDR1 MGHRA and CDR2 YSYEKL. V was clipped by 2 bases and J by 4 bases; unmatched bases: 5.

The chain uses TRBV28 and TRBJ1-2; 9 nucleotides align to TRBD1. J lost 2 bases, V lost 4 bases, and 20 bases had no gene match. The CDR3 is made up of 20 amino acids. The germline V gene has CDR1 MDHEN and CDR2 SYDVKM. The CDR3 sequence is CASSSLSYRSGTGKNYGYTF. The CDR3 DNA is TGTGCCAGCAGTTCGTTAAGTTACCGATCCGGGACAGGGAAGAACTATGGCTACACCTTC.

This clone was counted once. The chain has TRBV7-2 and TRBJ1-1; tentatively, D is TRBD1 (6 bases). The CDR3 totals 14 residues. Germline CDR1 and CDR2: SGHTA and FQGNSA. V gave up 4 bases and J gave up 8 bases, with 17 bases separating them. The CDR3 bases are TGTGCCAGCAGCTCCAGACAGGACGGAGCAGAAGCTTTCTTT. Its protein is CASSSRQDGAEAFF.

The chain carries TRBV6-9 and TRBJ2-3; the match to TRBD1 covers 11 bases. Germline-derived CDR1 and CDR2 are MNHGY and SVAAGI. The CDR3 sequence is 16 residues long. Unmatched junction bases numbered 4, after V lost 5 bases and J lost 0 bases. CDR3 nucleotides: TGTGCCAGCAGTCGACGGGACAGGGGGAGCACAGATACGCAGTATTTT. Its protein is CASSRRDRGSTDTQYF.

The chain uses TRBV2 and TRBJ2-1; the match to TRBD1 covers 11 bases. J gave up 2 bases and V 4 bases, and 1 base lay outside the gene matches. CDR1 and CDR2 from the germline V gene are SNHLY and FYNNEI. The CDR3 contains 15 residues. CDR3 loop: CASSVGQGAYNEQFF. In DNA form, the CDR3 reads TGTGCCAGCAGTGTGGGACAGGGGGCCTACAATGAGCAGTTCTTC.

The chain uses TRBV21-1 and TRBJ2-7; the table's D gene call, TRBD1, was not cross checked with the DNA. TRBV21-1 is classified as a pseudogene. This CDR3 comprises 15 residues. CDR3: CASTYGARPDYEQYF. In DNA form, the CDR3 reads TGTGCCAGCACCTACGGCGCCAGGCCGGACTACGAGCAGTACTTC.

The gene calls are TRBV4-1 and TRBJ2-5; TRBD2 matches 10 bases. This CDR3 is 14 amino acids long. J lost 4 bases, V lost 4 bases, and 3 bases had no gene match. Germline CDR1 is MGHRA and CDR2 is YSYEKL. The CDR3 reads CASSRIAGGETQYF. The CDR3 nucleotides read TGCGCCAGCAGCCGGATAGCGGGGGGAGAGACCCAGTACTTC.

This chain uses TRBV5-1 with TRBJ1-3; weak D call: TRBD1 (6 bases). The length of the CDR3 is 14 residues. Germline V gene lookup returns CDR1 SGHRS and CDR2 YFSETQ. V lost 2 bases and J lost 3, with 9 bases in between. The CDR3 coding sequence is TGCGCCAGCAGCTTAACAGGGAGTGGAAACACCATATATTTT. Amino acid sequence: CASSLTGSGNTIYF.

The CDR3 DNA reads TGTGCCAGCAGCTTAGAAGTCGAGCAGTACTTC. Residues: CASSLEVEQYF. The chain has TRBV13 and TRBJ2-7; no firm D call. CDR1 and CDR2 from the germline V gene are PRHDT and FYEKMQ (reference sequence). V gave up 1 base and J gave up 6 bases, with 4 bases separating them. The CDR3 runs to 11 residues.

The chain is built from TRBV14 and TRBJ2-7; D unclear. This CDR3 comprises 13 residues. The germline V gene encodes CDR1 SGHDN and CDR2 FVKESK. The V gene lost 1 base and the J gene lost 6 bases, with 10 bases spanning the gap. DNA for the CDR3: TGTGCCAGCAGCCAAGTTTCCATCTCCGAGCAGTACTTC. Encoded protein: CASSQVSISEQYF.

This clone was seen just once. This chain links TRBV30 with TRBJ1-5; the D gene is possibly TRBD1 (5 bases). The germline CDR1 and CDR2 sequences are GTSNPN and SVGIG (reference sequence). This CDR3 contains 14 residues. V lost 2 bases to trimming and J lost 9 bases, with 17 bases between them. For the CDR3, the DNA is TGTGCCTGGAGTATAGAGGCAGGGCGGGGGCCCCAGCATTTT. Translated, it gives CAWSIEAGRGPQHF.